This record concerns one TCR beta chain sequence. The length of the CDR3 is 15 residues. In germline, CDR1 is MDHEN, CDR2 SYDVKM. V shed 4 bases, J shed 3 bases, and the junction held 8 bases outside the gene matches. TCRdb keeps only in-frame clones here, not all; method: immunoSEQ multiplex PCR. The sample yields under 25,000 clones, 85% to 90% seen once. This sample stems from a study of T cell changes during pregnancy in multiple sclerosis. This chain links TRBV28 with TRBJ1-1, with 7 bases that match TRBD1. The sequences come from CD8+ T cells from peripheral blood mononuclear cells, collected before pregnancy. This receptor was obtained from a female donor with multiple sclerosis, enrolled in a pregnancy study. This chain's CDR3 is CASSSLWDSHTEAFF. DNA for the CDR3: TGTGCCAGCAGTTCCCTTTGGGACAGTCACACTGAAGCTTTCTTT.